Detailed here is one T cell receptor beta chain. V was clipped by 0 bases and J by 5 bases; unmatched bases: 3. CDR3 length: 14 amino acids. In germline, CDR1 is MNHNS, CDR2 SASEGT. Sequencing was performed with immunoSEQ multiplex PCR; in TCRdb, only in-frame clones are kept and a portion is missing. The repertoire consists of about 2.3 million clones, with 85% to 95% occurring once and the leading ten covering about 0.36%. This record belongs to a study of shared clonotypes between healthy human individuals. The clonotype was recovered from a man aged 18 to 29 in good health. Some clones in this sample may be carry-over from other donors' samples. The chain has TRBV6-1 and TRBJ2-7; 8 nucleotides line up with TRBD2. Sequencing input: naive CD4+ T cells from PBMCs. As for subset: CD45RA+ positively selected. CDR3: CASSEAYGGDEQYF. The CDR3 DNA reads TGTGCCAGCAGTGAAGCTTACGGGGGGGACGAGCAGTACTTC.